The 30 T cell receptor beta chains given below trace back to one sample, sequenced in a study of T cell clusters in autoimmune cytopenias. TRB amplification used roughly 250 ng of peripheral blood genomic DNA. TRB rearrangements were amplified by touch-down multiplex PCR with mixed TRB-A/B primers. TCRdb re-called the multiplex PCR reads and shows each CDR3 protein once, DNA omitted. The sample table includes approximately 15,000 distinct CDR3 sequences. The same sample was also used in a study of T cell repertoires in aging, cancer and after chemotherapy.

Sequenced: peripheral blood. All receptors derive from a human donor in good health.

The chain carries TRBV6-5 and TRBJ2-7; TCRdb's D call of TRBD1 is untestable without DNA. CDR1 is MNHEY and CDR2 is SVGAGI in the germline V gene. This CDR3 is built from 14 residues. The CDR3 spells CASSYGQGGYEQYF.

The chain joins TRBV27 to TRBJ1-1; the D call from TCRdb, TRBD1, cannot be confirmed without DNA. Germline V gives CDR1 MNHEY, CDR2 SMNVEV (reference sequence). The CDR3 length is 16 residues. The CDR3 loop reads CASSFFRGSVATEAFF.

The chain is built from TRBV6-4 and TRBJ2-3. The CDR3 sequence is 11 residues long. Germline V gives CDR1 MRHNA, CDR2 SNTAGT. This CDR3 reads CASSRWDTQYF.

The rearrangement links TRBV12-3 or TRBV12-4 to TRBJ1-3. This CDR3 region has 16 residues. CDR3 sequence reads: CASSQVNGGSGNTIYF.

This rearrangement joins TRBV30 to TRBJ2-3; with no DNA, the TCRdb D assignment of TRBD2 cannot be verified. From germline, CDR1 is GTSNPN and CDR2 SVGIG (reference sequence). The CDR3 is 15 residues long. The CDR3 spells CAWRRTSGRTDTQYF.

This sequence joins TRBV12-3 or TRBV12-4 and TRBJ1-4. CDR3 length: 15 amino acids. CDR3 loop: CASRPTVPTNEKLFF.

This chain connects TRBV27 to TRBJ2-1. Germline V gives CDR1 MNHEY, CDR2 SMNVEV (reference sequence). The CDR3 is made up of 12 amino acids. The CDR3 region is CASSLNSGEQFF.

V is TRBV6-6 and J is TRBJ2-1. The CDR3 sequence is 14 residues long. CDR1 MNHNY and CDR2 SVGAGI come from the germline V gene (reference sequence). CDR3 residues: CASSYPRLAAEQFF.

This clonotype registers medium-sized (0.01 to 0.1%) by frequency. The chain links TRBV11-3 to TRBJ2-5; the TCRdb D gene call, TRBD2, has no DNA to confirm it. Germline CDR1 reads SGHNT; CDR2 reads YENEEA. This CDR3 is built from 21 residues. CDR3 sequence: CASSLDVLNEGTSGREETQYF. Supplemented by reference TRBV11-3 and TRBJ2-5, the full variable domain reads EAGVVQSPRYKIIEKKQPVAFWCNPISGHNTLYWYLQNLGQGPELLIRYENEEAVDDSQLPKDRFSAERLKGVDSTLKIQPAELGDSAVYLCASSLDVLNEGTSGREETQYFGPGTRLLVL.

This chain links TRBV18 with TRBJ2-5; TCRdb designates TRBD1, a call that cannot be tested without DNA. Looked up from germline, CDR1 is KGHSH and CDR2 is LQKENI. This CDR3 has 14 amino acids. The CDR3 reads CASSPGRSPETQYF.

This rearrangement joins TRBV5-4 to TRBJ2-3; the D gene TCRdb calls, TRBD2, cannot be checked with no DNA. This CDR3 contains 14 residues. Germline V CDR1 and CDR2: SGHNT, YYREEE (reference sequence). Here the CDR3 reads CASSPTSGTDTQYF.

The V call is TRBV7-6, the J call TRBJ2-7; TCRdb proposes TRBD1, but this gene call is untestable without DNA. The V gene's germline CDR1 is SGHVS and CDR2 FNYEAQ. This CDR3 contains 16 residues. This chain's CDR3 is CASSLGTGWSSYEQYF.

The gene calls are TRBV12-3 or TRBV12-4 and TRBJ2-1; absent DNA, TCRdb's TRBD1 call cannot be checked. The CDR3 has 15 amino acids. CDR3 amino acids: CASSKGIKGVNEQFF.

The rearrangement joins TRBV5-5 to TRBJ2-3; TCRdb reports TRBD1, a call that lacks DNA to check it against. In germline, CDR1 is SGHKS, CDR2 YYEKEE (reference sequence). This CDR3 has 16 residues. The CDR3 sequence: CASSSTGGGRFPTQYF.

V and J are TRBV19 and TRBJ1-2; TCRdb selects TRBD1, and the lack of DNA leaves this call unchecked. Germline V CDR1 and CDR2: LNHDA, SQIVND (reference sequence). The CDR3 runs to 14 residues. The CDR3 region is CASSVDRMNYGYTF.

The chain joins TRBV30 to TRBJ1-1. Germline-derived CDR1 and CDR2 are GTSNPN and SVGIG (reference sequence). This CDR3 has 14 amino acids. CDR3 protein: CAWSANWRNTEAFF.

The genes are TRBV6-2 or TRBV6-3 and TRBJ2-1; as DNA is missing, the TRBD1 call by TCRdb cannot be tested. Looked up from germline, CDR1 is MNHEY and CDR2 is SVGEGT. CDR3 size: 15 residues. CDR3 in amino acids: CASSAGDRETNEQFF.

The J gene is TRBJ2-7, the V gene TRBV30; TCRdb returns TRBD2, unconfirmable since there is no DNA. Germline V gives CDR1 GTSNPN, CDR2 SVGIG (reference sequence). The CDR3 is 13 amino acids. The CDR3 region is CAWSGGRGYEQYF.

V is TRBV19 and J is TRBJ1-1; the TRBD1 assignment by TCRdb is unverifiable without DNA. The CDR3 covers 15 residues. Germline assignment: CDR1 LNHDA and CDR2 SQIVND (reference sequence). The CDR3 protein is CASTKKGQALTEAFF.

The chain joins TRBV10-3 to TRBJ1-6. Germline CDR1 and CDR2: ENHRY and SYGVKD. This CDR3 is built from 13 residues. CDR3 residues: CAIQGTQNSPLHF.

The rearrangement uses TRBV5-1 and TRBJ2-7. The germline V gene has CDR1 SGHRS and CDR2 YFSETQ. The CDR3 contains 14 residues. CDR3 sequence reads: CASSLNQGPYEQYF.

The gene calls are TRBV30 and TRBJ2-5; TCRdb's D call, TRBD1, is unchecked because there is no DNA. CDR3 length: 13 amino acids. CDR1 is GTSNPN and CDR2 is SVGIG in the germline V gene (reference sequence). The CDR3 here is CAWRNRGVETQYF.

CDR3 loop: CASSYSTGTDTQYF. The chain joins TRBV6-5 to TRBJ2-3. CDR1 MNHEY and CDR2 SVGAGI come from the germline V gene. This CDR3 has 14 residues.

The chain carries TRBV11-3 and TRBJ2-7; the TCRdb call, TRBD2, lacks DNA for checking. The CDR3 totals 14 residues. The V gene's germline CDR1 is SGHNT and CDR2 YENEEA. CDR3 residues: CASSRTSTDYEQYF.

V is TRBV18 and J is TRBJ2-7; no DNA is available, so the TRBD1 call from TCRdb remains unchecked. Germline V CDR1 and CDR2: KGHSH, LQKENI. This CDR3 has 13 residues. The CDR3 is CASSPDRAYEQYF.

The CDR3 spells CATSTSVLDNEQFF. This chain uses TRBV19 with TRBJ2-1; TCRdb's D call of TRBD2 is untestable without DNA. This CDR3 comprises 14 residues. Looked up from germline, CDR1 is LNHDA and CDR2 is SQIVND (reference sequence).

CDR3 residues: CATSRDQGAEGYTF. The chain carries TRBV15 and TRBJ1-2; TCRdb selects TRBD1, and the lack of DNA leaves this call unchecked. Germline CDR1 and CDR2: LNHNV and YYDKDF (reference sequence). This CDR3 spans 14 amino acids. The full variable domain, with the rest looked up from reference TRBV15 and TRBJ1-2, is DAMVIQNPRYQVTQFGKPVTLSCSQTLNHNVMYWYQQKSSQAPKLLFHYYDKDFNNEADTPDNFQSRRPNTSFCFLDIRSPGLGDTAMYLCATSRDQGAEGYTFGSGTRLTVV.

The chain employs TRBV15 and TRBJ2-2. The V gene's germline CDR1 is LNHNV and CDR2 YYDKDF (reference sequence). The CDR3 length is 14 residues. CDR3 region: CATSRDSGTGELFF.

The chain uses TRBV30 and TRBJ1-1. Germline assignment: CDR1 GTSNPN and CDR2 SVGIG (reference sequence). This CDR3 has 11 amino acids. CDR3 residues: CALEGNTEAFF.

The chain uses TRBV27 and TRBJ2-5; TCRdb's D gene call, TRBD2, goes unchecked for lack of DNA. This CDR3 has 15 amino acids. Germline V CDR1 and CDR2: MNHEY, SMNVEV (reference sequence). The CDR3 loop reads CASSFSARVGETQYF.